One and the same sample provided the 16 T cell receptor beta chains below, sequenced in a study of control samples from healthy donors and cancer patients (dated by TCRdb to the early 2020s). The library was produced with the immunoSEQ multiplex PCR assay. As stored in TCRdb, this immuneACCESS dataset retains in-frame rearrangements with V and J assigned. A fraction of the clones does not appear; measured against another copy, unresolved V genes explain less than half of the discrepancy, and the remainder lacks a known reason. Within this sample are more than 95,000 clones, with 93% of them counted one time only. Together, the top ten hold roughly 2.7% of the sample. Sequencing input: blood. The receptors were gathered from a young man in good health.

The chain links TRBV7-9 to TRBJ2-7; the match to TRBD2 covers 8 bases. The CDR3 spans 14 residues. Losses at the gene ends were 1 base for V and 11 bases for J; bases not matched to a gene: 10. Germline V gives CDR1 SEHNR, CDR2 FQNEAQ (reference sequence). CDR3 nucleotides: TGTGCCAGCAGCTTAGACGGACATTCGGGGGGGAAGTACTTC. It translates to CASSLDGHSGGKYF.

The chain employs TRBV6-6 and TRBJ2-3; 11 nucleotides align to TRBD1. V lost 7 bases to trimming and J lost 8 bases; unmatched junction nucleotides: 14. CDR1 and CDR2 from the germline V gene are MNHNY and SVGAGI (reference sequence). The CDR3 loop spans 16 amino acids. CDR3: CASTIREGTGGSTQYF. In DNA form, the CDR3 reads TGTGCCAGCACTATAAGGGAGGGGACAGGGGGTTCTACGCAGTATTTT.

The CDR3 nucleotides read TGCGCCAGCAGTCCCGGATTCGGGGGCAGACTTAGCAATCAGCCCCAGCATTTT. Amino acid sequence: CASSPGFGGRLSNQPQHF. The V and J genes are TRBV23-1 and TRBJ1-5, with D perhaps matching TRBD1 (6 bases). TRBV23-1 is marked as an open reading frame, function uncertain. Trimming cost V 4 bases and J 0 bases, with 19 bases left between them. The CDR3 covers 18 residues.

J is TRBJ2-5 and V is TRBV11-3, with 11 nucleotides matching TRBD2. CDR1 and CDR2 (germline): SGHNT, YENEEA. This CDR3 region has 16 residues. With V trimmed by 3 bases and J by 5 bases, 8 bases remained unmatched. The DNA for the CDR3 is TGTGCCAGCAGCTTGCGTAGCGGGGGGGCCGGCGAGACCCAGTACTTC. Its translation: CASSLRSGGAGETQYF.

CDR3: CAISWTDNEQFF. In DNA form, the CDR3 reads TGTGCCATCAGTTGGACGGACAATGAGCAGTTCTTC. This chain uses TRBV10-3 with TRBJ2-1; D is undetermined. V gave up 5 bases and J gave up 5 bases, with 7 bases separating them. Looked up from germline, CDR1 is ENHRY and CDR2 is SYGVKD. This CDR3 has 12 amino acids.

The chain is built from TRBV11-2 and TRBJ1-6; perhaps TRBD1 as D (6 bases). Germline values: CDR1 SGHAT, CDR2 FQNNGV. The CDR3 sequence is 16 residues long. V lost 5 bases and J lost 5, with 16 bases in between. CDR3 in amino acids: CASSTRGLNDNSPLHF. The CDR3 DNA sequence: TGTGCCAGCAGCACCAGGGGCCTGAACGATAATTCACCCCTCCACTTT.

The CDR3 sequence: CASSLATPGTGNTEAFF. CDR3 sequence (DNA): TGTGCCAGCAGCTTGGCTACTCCCGGGACAGGGAACACTGAAGCTTTCTTT. The chain recombines TRBV11-2 with TRBJ1-1; 8 bases align to TRBD1. The CDR3 runs to 17 residues. Germline V gene data show CDR1 as SGHAT and CDR2 as FQNNGV. The V and J ends lost 3 bases and 1 base, in that order; junction bases with no gene match: 10. The variable domain in full, completed from reference TRBV11-2 and TRBJ1-1, reads EAGVAQSPRYKIIEKRQSVAFWCNPISGHATLYWYQQILGQGPKLLIQFQNNGVVDDSQLPKDRFSAERLKGVDSTLKIQPAKLEDSAVYLCASSLATPGTGNTEAFFGQGTRLTVV.

This rearrangement joins TRBV6-1 to TRBJ1-5; D is unclear. CDR3 length equals 13 residues. Germline CDR1 MNHNS, CDR2 SASEGT. V was shortened by 3 bases and J by 6 bases, with 9 bases between the two germline ends. This CDR3 is CASSDLSVQPQHF. The CDR3, as DNA: TGTGCCAGCAGTGATCTTTCAGTTCAGCCCCAGCATTTT.

The V gene is TRBV27, the J gene TRBJ1-2; D ambiguous. The CDR3 has 16 residues. Germline-derived CDR1 and CDR2 are MNHEY and SMNVEV (reference sequence). Trimming pared 2 bases from V and 6 bases from J, leaving 19 bases between. The CDR3 DNA reads as TGTGCCAGCAGTTTAATGCCGCCACCAACCGGCCATGGCTACACCTTC. Translation gives CASSLMPPPTGHGYTF.

This clone was recorded once. The CDR3 DNA reads as TGTGCCAGCAGCCCTCCCCCCCTCGGGTTAAACACTGAAGCTTTCTTT. The encoded protein is CASSPPPLGLNTEAFF. The V and J genes are TRBV7-9 and TRBJ1-1; unclear D gene. CDR3 length equals 16 residues. The V gene's germline CDR1 is SEHNR and CDR2 FQNEAQ (reference sequence). V lost 5 bases and J lost 2, with 18 bases in between.

The rearrangement uses TRBV27 and TRBJ2-5, with D hard to call. The CDR3 runs to 13 residues. V was shortened by 1 base and J by 6 bases, with 9 bases between the two germline ends. Per the germline V gene, CDR1 is MNHEY and CDR2 is SMNVEV (reference sequence). In DNA form, the CDR3 reads TGTGCCAGCAGTTTATTACAGTCTAAGACCCAGTACTTC. Encoded protein: CASSLLQSKTQYF.

The genes are TRBV7-9 and TRBJ2-1; TRBD2 aligns across 9 bases. Germline V gene sequence: CDR1 SEHNR, CDR2 FQNEAQ (reference sequence). The CDR3 totals 15 residues. V lost 2 bases and J lost 8; bases outside the gene matches: 7. CDR3 sequence reads: CASSLWLAGMYEQFF. The CDR3 DNA reads TGTGCCAGCAGCTTATGGCTAGCGGGGATGTATGAGCAGTTCTTC.

The chain couples TRBV11-2 to TRBJ2-7; the D gene is possibly TRBD1 (5 bases). Germline CDR1 and CDR2: SGHAT and FQNNGV. The CDR3 contains 13 residues. Trimming pared 1 base from V and 2 bases from J, leaving 6 bases between. The CDR3 loop is CASSLGQTYEQYF. For the CDR3, the DNA is TGTGCCAGCAGCTTAGGACAGACCTACGAGCAGTACTTC.

This sequence joins TRBV18 and TRBJ2-1; D remains unclear. From germline, CDR1 is KGHSH and CDR2 LQKENI. Between the trimmed V and J ends, which lost 2 bases and 8 bases, there was a span of 16 bases. The CDR3 runs 15 residues. For the CDR3, the DNA is TGTGCCAGCTCACCAGAACCCCTGTTTGTGGATGAGCAGTTCTTC. This codes for CASSPEPLFVDEQFF.

The chain carries TRBV27 and TRBJ2-1; 10 bases line up with TRBD2. The germline CDR1 and CDR2 sequences are MNHEY and SMNVEV (reference sequence). This CDR3 has 16 residues. With 4 bases clipped from V and 5 bases from J, the junction kept 8 bases outside the gene matches. The CDR3 DNA sequence: TGTGCCAGCAGTTGGGCCCGGACTAGCGGCAACAATGAGCAGTTCTTC. It is translated as CASSWARTSGNNEQFF.

The chain links TRBV28 to TRBJ1-5, with 8 bases lining up with TRBD1. The CDR3 contains 16 residues. V lost 5 bases to trimming and J lost 2 bases; unmatched junction nucleotides: 8. Looked up from germline, CDR1 is MDHEN and CDR2 is SYDVKM. The CDR3 nucleotides read TGTGCCAGCAGTATAAGACTGACAGGGGGCAATCAGCCCCAGCATTTT. Protein product: CASSIRLTGGNQPQHF.